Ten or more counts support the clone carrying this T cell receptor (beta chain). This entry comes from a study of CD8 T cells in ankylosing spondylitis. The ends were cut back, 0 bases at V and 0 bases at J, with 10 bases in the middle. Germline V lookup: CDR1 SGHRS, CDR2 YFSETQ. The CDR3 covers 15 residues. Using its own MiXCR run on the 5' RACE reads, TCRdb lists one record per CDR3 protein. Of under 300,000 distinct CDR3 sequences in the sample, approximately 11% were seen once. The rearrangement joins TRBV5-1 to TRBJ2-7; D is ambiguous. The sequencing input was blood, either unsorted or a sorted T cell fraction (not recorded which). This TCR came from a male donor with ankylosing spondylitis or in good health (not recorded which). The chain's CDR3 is CASSLAWPSSYEQYF. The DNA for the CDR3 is TGCGCCAGCAGCTTGGCTTGGCCGAGCTCCTACGAGCAGTACTTC.